A single sample is the source of the 22 T cell receptor beta chains below, sequenced in a study of PD-L1 blockade in urothelial cancer. Assay: immunoSEQ multiplex PCR; the TCRdb copy retains only in-frame clones and omits some. The table shows some 90,000 clones, with roughly 90% occurring only once. Noted time point: pretreatment peripheral blood. Sequenced material: PBMCs, taken around atezolizumab (anti-PD-L1) treatment. The receptor source for this set is a woman aged 80 or older with urothelial cancer.

The chain recombines TRBV14 with TRBJ1-4, with D perhaps TRBD1 (5 bases). Germline loops: CDR1 SGHDN, CDR2 FVKESK. Trimming pared 4 bases from V and 7 bases from J, leaving 16 bases between. CDR3 size: 15 residues. The CDR3: CASSRGQHASEKLFF. The DNA for the CDR3 is TGTGCCAGCAGCCGAGGACAACACGCCTCTGAAAAACTGTTTTTT.

This clone was counted once. The CDR3 loop is CASSRVGRGNEQFF. Here the CDR3 DNA reads TGTGCCAGCAGCCGGGTGGGTCGGGGCAATGAGCAGTTCTTC. The chain links TRBV11-2 to TRBJ2-1; tentative D call: TRBD2 (5 bases). V lost 5 bases and J lost 6, with 14 bases in between. The length of the CDR3 is 14 residues. Germline values: CDR1 SGHAT, CDR2 FQNNGV.

The genes are TRBV6-5 and TRBJ2-2, with D tentatively TRBD2 (5 bases). V lost 6 bases, J lost 0 bases, and 11 bases lay in between. This CDR3 comprises 15 residues. Per the germline V gene, CDR1 is MNHEY and CDR2 is SVGAGI. In DNA, the CDR3 is TGTGCCAGCAGACCACCGGGAACGAACACCGGGGAGCTGTTTTTT. Protein sequence: CASRPPGTNTGELFF.

The chain couples TRBV9 to TRBJ1-2; TRBD1 matches at 8 bases. The ends lost 1 base at V and 8 bases at J; junction bases unmatched: 4. The CDR3 totals 13 residues. Germline CDR1 and CDR2: SGDLS and YYNGEE. CDR3 DNA: TGTGCCAGCAGCGTATTGGACAGGGTCGGCTACACCTTC. Translating gives CASSVLDRVGYTF. The entire variable domain, with the rest obtained from reference TRBV9 and TRBJ1-2, is as follows: DSGVTQTPKHLITATGQRVTLRCSPRSGDLSVYWYQQSLDQGLQFLIQYYNGEERAKGNILERFSAQQFPDLHSELNLSSLELGDSALYFCASSVLDRVGYTFGSGTRLTVV.

The V call is TRBV9, the J call TRBJ1-2; D remains ambiguous. V lost 4 bases and J lost 8, with 12 bases in between. CDR1 and CDR2 from the germline V gene are SGDLS and YYNGEE. This CDR3 has 12 amino acids. CDR3 loop: CASSPLAGGYTF. CDR3 coding DNA: TGTGCCAGCAGCCCGCTCGCTGGCGGCTACACCTTC. Drawing the rest from reference TRBV9 and TRBJ1-2, the complete variable domain is DSGVTQTPKHLITATGQRVTLRCSPRSGDLSVYWYQQSLDQGLQFLIQYYNGEERAKGNILERFSAQQFPDLHSELNLSSLELGDSALYFCASSPLAGGYTFGSGTRLTVV.

The rearrangement uses TRBV6-6 and TRBJ1-1, with D perhaps TRBD1 (5 bases). The CDR3 spans 13 residues. Trimming pared 5 bases from V and 0 bases from J, leaving 7 bases between. Per the germline V gene, CDR1 is MNHNY and CDR2 is SVGAGI (reference sequence). CDR3 sequence (DNA): TGTGCCAGCAGTCCAGGGTTGAACACTGAAGCTTTCTTT. Its protein product is CASSPGLNTEAFF.

In this sample, this clone turned up a few times. CDR3 protein: CACEDGGGQPQHF. Written as DNA, the CDR3 is TGTGCCTGTGAGGACGGCGGGGGGCAGCCCCAGCATTTT. The chain couples TRBV30 to TRBJ1-5; possible D gene TRBD1, 5 bases. The ends were cut back, 6 bases at V and 7 bases at J, with 16 bases in the middle. The CDR3 has 13 residues. Per germline, CDR1 GTSNPN and CDR2 SVGIG (reference sequence).

The gene calls are TRBV19 and TRBJ1-2; 8 nucleotides agree with TRBD1. V was clipped by 3 bases and J by 5 bases; unmatched bases: 8. The CDR3 loop spans 15 amino acids. Germline V lookup: CDR1 LNHDA, CDR2 SQIVND (reference sequence). CDR3: CASSMSGQGAYGYTF. CDR3 nucleotide sequence: TGTGCCAGTAGTATGTCGGGCCAGGGGGCTTATGGCTACACCTTC.

The V gene is TRBV28, the J gene TRBJ2-1, with TRBD2 identical over 8 bases. CDR3 length: 16 residues. Trimming cost V 1 base and J 8 bases; bases outside gene matches: 10. Per germline, CDR1 MDHEN and CDR2 SYDVKM. The DNA of the CDR3 is TGTGCCAGCAGTTTATCGCGAGCGGGAGAGTGGGATGAGCAGTTCTTC. Protein product: CASSLSRAGEWDEQFF.

The CDR3 DNA reads TGTGCCAGCAGTGAGCTAGCGGGAGGGGCCGAGCAGTACTTC. Translating it yields CASSELAGGAEQYF. The rearrangement uses TRBV2 and TRBJ2-7, with 12 bases aligning to TRBD2. The CDR3 extends over 14 amino acids. CDR1 is SNHLY and CDR2 is FYNNEI in the germline V gene. V shed 3 bases and J 6 bases; nucleotides not matched to a gene: 3.

The J gene is TRBJ1-1, the V gene TRBV5-8; 7 positions match TRBD1. Germline lookup yields CDR1 SGHTS and CDR2 YDEGEE. The junction had 7 bases not matched to a gene; V was cut back by 5 bases and J by 6 bases. This CDR3 has 13 residues. In DNA form, the CDR3 reads TGTGCCAGCAGAAGGACAGGCGGACCTGAAGCTTTCTTT. Protein: CASRRTGGPEAFF.

The V and J genes are TRBV6-1 and TRBJ2-1; TRBD2 aligns across 9 bases. This CDR3 contains 13 residues. Germline assignment: CDR1 MNHNS and CDR2 SASEGT. Germline trimming cut 8 bases from V and 9 bases from J; bases unmatched to any gene: 8. The CDR3 DNA sequence: TGTGCCAGCTCCTGGACTAGCGTTGGTGAGCAGTTCTTC. Amino acids: CASSWTSVGEQFF.

The CDR3 DNA reads as TGTGCCAGCAGTAGACGACTAAACAATGAGCAGTTCTTC. It encodes CASSRRLNNEQFF. The chain couples TRBV2 to TRBJ2-1, with D perhaps TRBD2 (5 bases). Deletions cut 5 bases from V and 5 bases from J, with 10 bases between. Germline assignment: CDR1 SNHLY and CDR2 FYNNEI. This CDR3 has 13 residues.

This clone was detected only once. The chain combines TRBV7-2 with TRBJ1-5; D gene unclear. The CDR3 extends over 13 amino acids. The germline V and J ends were trimmed by 2 bases and 7 bases, with 9 bases remaining between them. Germline V gene lookup returns CDR1 SGHTA and CDR2 FQGNSA. CDR3 residues: CASSLKGGQPQHF. The CDR3 coding sequence is TGTGCCAGCAGCTTAAAAGGAGGACAGCCCCAGCATTTT.

This chain joins TRBV11-3 and TRBJ2-1; D is perhaps TRBD1 (5 bases). CDR1 and CDR2 (germline): SGHNT, YENEEA. The CDR3 covers 14 residues. V shed 3 bases and J shed 9 bases, with 15 bases lying between them. This chain's CDR3 is CASSFRHQTAEQFF. CDR3 nucleotide sequence: TGTGCCAGCAGCTTTAGGCACCAGACAGCTGAGCAGTTCTTC.

This clone was counted once. The rearrangement links TRBV5-1 to TRBJ2-7, with TRBD2 matching over 8 bases. With 5 bases clipped from V and 0 bases from J, the junction kept 4 bases outside the gene matches. This CDR3 is built from 14 residues. Per germline, CDR1 SGHRS and CDR2 YFSETQ. CDR3 residues: CASSLSGSSYEQYF. The DNA for the CDR3 is TGCGCCAGCAGTTTAAGCGGGAGCTCCTACGAGCAGTACTTC. The variable domain in full, with the rest retrieved from reference TRBV5-1 and TRBJ2-7, is KAGVTQTPRYLIKTRGQQVTLSCSPISGHRSVSWYQQTPGQGLQFLFEYFSETQRNKGNFPGRFSGRQFSNSRSEMNVSTLELGDSALYLCASSLSGSSYEQYFGPGTRLTVT.

This clone was seen a handful of times. The chain links TRBV5-1 to TRBJ1-2, with 9 nucleotides matching TRBD1. Germline CDR1 SGHRS, CDR2 YFSETQ. The CDR3 is made up of 14 amino acids. V lost 4 bases, J lost 6 bases, and 7 bases stayed unmatched. CDR3 residues: CASSPQGTGNGYTF. The CDR3 nucleotides are TGCGCCAGCAGCCCCCAAGGGACAGGGAATGGCTACACCTTC.

This rearrangement joins TRBV2 to TRBJ1-5; 7 bases fit TRBD1. The V gene end was trimmed by 4 bases and the J gene end by 6 bases; junction bases not matched to a gene: 3. The CDR3 length is 13 residues. The germline CDR1 and CDR2 sequences are SNHLY and FYNNEI. Here the CDR3 DNA reads TGTGCCAGCAGTGTCCAGGGGGTTCAGCCCCAGCATTTT. Translated: CASSVQGVQPQHF.

The V gene is TRBV27, the J gene TRBJ2-1; D unclear. Trimming took 3 bases from V and 4 from J, leaving 13 bases between them. Germline V gene lookup returns CDR1 MNHEY and CDR2 SMNVEV (reference sequence). This CDR3 contains 15 residues. This chain's CDR3 is CASSLVPLTYNEQFF. As DNA, the CDR3 is TGTGCCAGCAGTTTGGTACCTCTAACTTACAATGAGCAGTTCTTC.

The table lists this clone with a count of one. The rearrangement links TRBV7-9 to TRBJ1-3; D is unresolved. This CDR3 region has 13 residues. CDR1 is SEHNR and CDR2 is FQNEAQ in the germline V gene (reference sequence). V was cut by 3 bases and J by 4 bases, with 7 bases left in between. The DNA for the CDR3 is TGTGCCAGCAGCTTTGCCAGGGGAAACACCATATATTTT. As protein: CASSFARGNTIYF.

This chain links TRBV28 with TRBJ1-4; weak D call: TRBD1 (6 bases). The V gene lost 5 bases and the J gene lost 3 bases, with 16 bases spanning the gap. This CDR3 comprises 16 residues. The germline V gene has CDR1 MDHEN and CDR2 SYDVKM. The DNA of the CDR3 is TGTGCCAGCAGTCCCAGGGGACGCAAGGCTAATGAAAAACTGTTTTTT. Amino acids: CASSPRGRKANEKLFF.

The rearrangement links TRBV2 to TRBJ2-7; weak D call: TRBD2 (6 bases). This CDR3 comprises 12 residues. Germline CDR1 is SNHLY and CDR2 is FYNNEI. V lost 6 bases and J 11 bases, leaving 17 bases between the germline ends. The CDR3 DNA is TGTGCCAGCAGCCAAGAAGGACGGAGGGAGTACTTC. This gives the protein CASSQEGRREYF.